The 15 T cell receptor beta chains given below trace back to one sample, sequenced in a study of T-cell memory formation after mild COVID-19. TCRdb re-analysed the 5' RACE reads in MiXCR, keeping a single row per CDR3 protein. The sample shows approximately 500,000 distinct CDR3 sequences, 20% to 25% of them seen only once. The sequenced sample was PBMCs or a T cell subset sorted from them (not recorded which). The receptor set was obtained from an adult woman who had mild COVID-19 (a few samples of this study predate the infection). Cell type and time point are not known.

V is TRBV20-1 and J is TRBJ2-7; no definite D call. The CDR3 has 11 amino acids. Trimming removed 3 bases at V and 3 bases at J, with 6 bases between. Germline-derived CDR1 and CDR2 are DFQATT and SNEGSKA (reference sequence). CDR3: CSASPSYEQYF. The CDR3 DNA reads as TGCAGTGCTAGTCCTAGCTACGAGCAGTACTTC.

Only a few counts were recorded for this clonotype. The chain recombines TRBV5-1 with TRBJ2-1; a weak D match, TRBD2 (6 bases). Between the trimmed V and J ends, which lost 10 bases and 9 bases, there was a span of 20 bases. The CDR3 has 13 residues. Germline V gene sequence: CDR1 SGHRS, CDR2 YFSETQ. The CDR3 protein is CAGFAPAGGEQFF. The CDR3 DNA sequence: TGCGCCGGATTTGCTCCGGCCGGGGGTGAGCAGTTCTTC.

Points on this clonotype: Without the conserved terminal phenylalanine or tryptophan, this CDR3 likely stems from a read error. No DNA is shown, since the ends of the CDR3 on it are uncertain; the CDR3 is the one TCRdb lists. This rearrangement joins TRBV11-2 to TRBJ2-5; the table gives TRBD1 as D, unverified against the DNA. The CDR3 spans 12 residues, counting both ends. Per the germline V gene, CDR1 is SGHAT and CDR2 is FQNNGV. The CDR3 is CASSERTGGVYL.

In this sample, this clonotype turned up many times. Here the CDR3 DNA reads TGCAGCGTTGATAGGGTTGGCGAGCAGTACTTC. This codes for CSVDRVGEQYF. The chain couples TRBV29-1 to TRBJ2-7; D unclear. The CDR3 spans 11 residues. Trimming cost V 3 bases and J 6 bases, with 9 bases left between them. Per the germline V gene, CDR1 is SQVTM and CDR2 is ANQGSEA.

The chain couples TRBV6-5 to TRBJ2-6, with D hard to call. Germline V gives CDR1 MNHEY, CDR2 SVGAGI. The CDR3 has 16 amino acids. With 2 bases removed from V and 0 bases from J, the gap between germline ends came to 8 bases. The CDR3 region has the DNA TGTGCCAGCAGTTACCAGGCCGTCTCTGGGGCCAACGTCCTGACTTTC. This codes for CASSYQAVSGANVLTF.

The chain is built from TRBV6-2 or TRBV6-3 and TRBJ1-2; possible D gene TRBD1, 5 bases. The CDR3 extends over 13 amino acids. The germline CDR1 and CDR2 sequences are MNHEY and SVGEGT. Trimming took 8 bases from V and 2 from J, leaving 12 bases between them. The CDR3 coding sequence is TGTGCCAGCGAGCCGCGGACAAACTATGGCTACACCTTC. Protein: CASEPRTNYGYTF.

This chain links TRBV6-6 with TRBJ2-1; TRBD2 matches at 9 bases. Germline V lookup: CDR1 MNHNY, CDR2 SVGAGI (reference sequence). CDR3 length: 15 amino acids. Trimming cost V 8 bases and J 9 bases; bases outside gene matches: 14. The CDR3 loop is CASPPSGLAAVEQFF. CDR3 bases: TGTGCCAGCCCCCCCTCGGGACTAGCAGCGGTTGAGCAGTTCTTC.

The J gene is TRBJ2-3, the V gene TRBV24-1; 9 nucleotides align to TRBD2. Germline V gene lookup returns CDR1 KGHDR and CDR2 SFDVKD. Trimming removed 9 bases from V and 5 bases from J; junction bases left unmatched: 11. The CDR3 has 15 amino acids. CDR3 sequence reads: CATGSLRTSEDTQYF. In DNA form, the CDR3 reads TGTGCCACCGGGTCCCTAAGGACTAGCGAAGATACGCAGTATTTT.

This chain links TRBV7-8 with TRBJ2-3; TRBD1 agrees at 12 bases. CDR3 length equals 16 residues. CDR1 and CDR2 from the germline V gene are SGHVS and FQNEAQ. V shed 4 bases, J shed 4 bases, and the junction held 6 bases outside the gene matches. The CDR3: CASSSGTGGWSDTQYF. Written as DNA, the CDR3 is TGTGCCAGCAGCTCCGGGACAGGGGGCTGGTCAGATACGCAGTATTTT.

J is TRBJ1-5 and V is TRBV4-2; D is ambiguous. Trimming removed 0 bases from V and 11 bases from J, with 14 bases in between. The CDR3 has 14 amino acids. Germline V lookup: CDR1 LGHNA, CDR2 YNFKEQ. DNA for the CDR3: TGTGCCAGCAGCCAAGATGGGCAGGACGGTACCCAGCATTTT. Its protein product is CASSQDGQDGTQHF.

The V gene is TRBV12-3 or TRBV12-4, the J gene TRBJ2-1, with D perhaps given as TRBD1 or TRBD2 (5 bases each). The CDR3 is 14 residues long. With 5 bases removed from V and 7 bases from J, the gap between germline ends came to 15 bases. The CDR3 reads CASSAGTRLNEQFF. DNA of the CDR3: TGTGCCAGCAGTGCAGGGACGAGGTTGAATGAGCAGTTCTTC.

The J gene is TRBJ2-2, the V gene TRBV7-3; a weak D match, TRBD2 (5 bases). The length of the CDR3 is 13 residues. Germline V gene data show CDR1 as SGHTA and CDR2 as FQGTGA. Trimming took off 1 base at V and 7 bases at J, with 7 bases between the two ends. CDR3 sequence (DNA): TGTGCCAGCAGCTTAATCGGAGGCGGGGAGCTGTTTTTT. Translation: CASSLIGGGELFF.

By sample fraction, this clonotype is large. The chain joins TRBV5-1 to TRBJ2-3, with D possibly matching TRBD1 (5 bases). This CDR3 contains 16 residues. Germline V gene lookup returns CDR1 SGHRS and CDR2 YFSETQ. V shed 0 bases and J shed 1 base, with 12 bases lying between them. The chain's CDR3 is CASSLAQVTGTDTQYF. As DNA, the CDR3 is TGCGCCAGCAGCTTGGCCCAGGTGACAGGCACAGATACGCAGTATTTT.

This clonotype was detected only a few times. The rearrangement uses TRBV15 and TRBJ2-7; 7 bases match TRBD1. Germline V lookup: CDR1 LNHNV, CDR2 YYDKDF (reference sequence). J was trimmed by 2 bases and V by 0 bases; bases with no gene match: 4. The CDR3 covers 15 residues. CDR3 sequence (DNA): TGTGCCACCAGCAGAGATCCGGGACAGACCTACGAGCAGTACTTC. Amino acid sequence: CATSRDPGQTYEQYF. The variable domain in full, with the rest retrieved from reference TRBV15 and TRBJ2-7, is DAMVIQNPRYQVTQFGKPVTLSCSQTLNHNVMYWYQQKSSQAPKLLFHYYDKDFNNEADTPDNFQSRRPNTSFCFLDIRSPGLGDTAMYLCATSRDPGQTYEQYFGPGTRLTVT.

CDR3 region: CASSHAGGNSPLHF. The DNA of the CDR3 is TGTGCCAGCAGCCACGCGGGGGGGAATTCACCCCTCCACTTT. V and J are TRBV7-3 and TRBJ1-6; D is perhaps TRBD1 (5 bases). Trimming shortened V by 5 bases and J by 7 bases, and 12 bases separated the two germline ends. The germline V gene encodes CDR1 SGHTA and CDR2 FQGTGA. This CDR3 is 14 amino acids long.